This entry describes one TCR beta chain. V lost 5 bases to trimming and J lost 0 bases; unmatched junction nucleotides: 11. The CDR3 has 17 amino acids. Germline V lookup: CDR1 PRHDT, CDR2 FYEKMQ (reference sequence). The data were obtained in a study of blood T cell repertoires in COVID-19. Profiled with immunoSEQ multiplex PCR; TCRdb holds only in-frame clones, not every one. The sample lists about 360,000 clones, 88% seen once, with 2% to 2.5% in the top ten. The chain employs TRBV13 and TRBJ2-7; 9 bases match TRBD2. The sequenced material came from PBMCs or T cells enriched from blood (not recorded which). The clonotype originates from a woman aged 40 to 50 with acute COVID-19. The CDR3 DNA reads TGTGCCAGCAGCACTTTGATTAGCGGGGGCAGCTCCTACGAGCAGTACTTC. As protein: CASSTLISGGSSYEQYF.